Sequencing of this T cell receptor (beta chain) was carried out in a study of OX40 agonist ivuxolimab in advanced cancers. Whole-study context: Dose-escalation patients' cancers were hepatocellular carcinoma, melanoma, renal cell or head and neck cancer. Subjects had a mean age of roughly 60 years, with a range of about 23 to 90; more than 70% were male. General observations from the study: Both blood CD4+ and CD8+ T cells showed clonal growth by week 6 at 0.1 to 3.0 mg/kg. Expanded clones were, on average, more numerous among CD8+ T cells than CD4+.

The CDR3 is 13 residues long. Trimming cost V 3 bases and J 0 bases, with 5 bases left between them. In germline, CDR1 is KGHSH, CDR2 LQKENI. As regards this clone: Its antigen remains unknown.

The method was immunoSEQ multiplex PCR; TCRdb's version includes in-frame clones alone and lacks a portion of them. The data hold roughly 46,000 clones, with roughly 89% observed a single time. This receptor was obtained from an adult with an advanced solid tumor such as melanoma, head and neck, liver or kidney cancer. The chain combines TRBV18 with TRBJ1-1; no reliable D call. The sequencing here drew on CD4+ or CD8+ T cells sorted from blood, taken in a trial of the OX40 agonist ivuxolimab. CDR3 amino acids: CASSPELNTEAFF. For the CDR3, the DNA is TGTGCCAGCTCACCGGAACTGAACACTGAAGCTTTCTTT.